This T cell receptor (beta chain) was captured by sequencing in a study of T cells expressing NK-cell markers. Across the whole study: Obtained from sorted CD3+CD56+NKG2C+, CD3+CD56+NKG2C- and CD3+CD56-NKG2C+ T cells were the TCR beta repertoires.

Comment on this clonotype: No antigen is known for it.

Study results and caveats: These same clonotypes (in four donors) also led the CD3+CD56-NKG2C+ fraction.

CDR3 length equals 11 residues. Germline loops: CDR1 SQVTM, CDR2 ANQGSEA. 5'RACE template switching built TCR beta cDNA with unique molecular identifiers. Reprocessing the 5' RACE reads, TCRdb reports a single entry for every CDR3 protein and omits DNA. The table lists 150,000 to 180,000 distinct CDR3 sequences. This clonotype originated in a woman in her 50s in good health. Sequenced material: blood T cells: a sorted CD56 or NKG2C T cell subset, CD4+ or CD8+ T cells, or bulk PBMC T cells (not recorded which). This chain links TRBV29-1 with TRBJ1-2. The CDR3 loop is CSVALSYGYTF.